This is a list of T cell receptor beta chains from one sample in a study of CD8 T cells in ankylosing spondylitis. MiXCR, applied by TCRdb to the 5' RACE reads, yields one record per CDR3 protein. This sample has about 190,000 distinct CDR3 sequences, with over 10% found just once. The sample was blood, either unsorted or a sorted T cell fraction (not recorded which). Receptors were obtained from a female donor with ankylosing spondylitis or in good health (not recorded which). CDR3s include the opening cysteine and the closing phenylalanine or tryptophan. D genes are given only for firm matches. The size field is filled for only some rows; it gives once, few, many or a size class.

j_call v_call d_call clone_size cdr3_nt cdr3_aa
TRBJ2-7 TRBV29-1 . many TGCAGCGTTGGGGGGGATCCGATTTACGAGCAGTACTTC CSVGGDPIYEQYF
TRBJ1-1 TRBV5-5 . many TGTGCCAGCATGCCTCTCCCGGTGAACACTGAAGCTTTCTTT CASMPLPVNTEAFF
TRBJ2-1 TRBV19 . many TGTGCCAGTAGTATAGGGGTCGGAGAGCAGTTCTTC CASSIGVGEQFF
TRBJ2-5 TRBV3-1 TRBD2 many TGTGCCAGCAGCCATGGACTAGGGACCCAGTACTTC CASSHGLGTQYF
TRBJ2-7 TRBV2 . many TGTGCCAGCAGCCTTTGGACTGATGAGCAGTACTTC CASSLWTDEQYF
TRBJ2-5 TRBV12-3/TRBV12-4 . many TGTGCCAGCAGTCGGGACGGAGTTATGGAGACCCAGTACTTC CASSRDGVMETQYF
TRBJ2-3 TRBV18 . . TGTGCCAGCTCCCTCAAGGGAACCCTAAACACAGATACGCAGTATTTT CASSLKGTLNTDTQYF
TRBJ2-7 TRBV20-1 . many TGCAGTGCTACCTTCTCCGGGACGATCGCCGGCTTC CSATFSGTIAGF
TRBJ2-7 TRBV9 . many TGTGCCAGCAGCGTAGCCGCAGGGTTTTTCGGCGAGCAGTACTTC CASSVAAGFFGEQYF
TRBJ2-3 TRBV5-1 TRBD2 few TGCGCCAGCAGCTTGGGGACTAGCGGGAGAATGTTATCGCAGTATTTT CASSLGTSGRMLSQYF
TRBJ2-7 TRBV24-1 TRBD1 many TGTGCCACCAGTGGGGACAGGGGCCGGGACAAGGGCTACGAGCAGTACTTC CATSGDRGRDKGYEQYF
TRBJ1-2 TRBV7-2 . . TGTGCCAGCAGCTCCCTGCTGAACTATGGCTACACCTTC CASSSLLNYGYTF
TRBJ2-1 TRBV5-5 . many TGTGCCAGCAGCCCCCGTCTAGAGACCTACAATGAGCAGTTCTTC CASSPRLETYNEQFF
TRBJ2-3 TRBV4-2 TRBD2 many TGTGCCAGCAGCCTCGAGGGTCGGAGCGGGAGAGATACGCAGTATTTT CASSLEGRSGRDTQYF
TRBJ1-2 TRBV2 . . TGTGCCAGCAGCAGTGAAATGTCAGGGAATGGCTACACCTTC CASSSEMSGNGYTF
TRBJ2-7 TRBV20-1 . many TGCAGTGCTTCGAACCTCCAGGGGTACCACGAGCAGTACTTC CSASNLQGYHEQYF
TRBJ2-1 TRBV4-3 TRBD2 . TGCGCCAGCAGCCAAGATTGGAGTCGGGACTACGCGAGTTTC CASSQDWSRDYASF
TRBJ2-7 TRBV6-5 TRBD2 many TGTGCCAGCACCGATAGACTAGCGGGACCTCTTAATACGAACCAAAAGAGCTCCTACGAGCAGTACTTC CASTDRLAGPLNTNQKSSYEQYF
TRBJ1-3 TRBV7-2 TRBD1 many TGTGCCAGCGGGACAGGGACACCAAGCTCTGGAAACACCATATATTTT CASGTGTPSSGNTIYF
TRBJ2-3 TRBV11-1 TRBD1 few TGTGCCGAATTGGGCGGGCTGTCCGGGACAGCCAGCACAGATACGCAGTATTTT CAELGGLSGTASTDTQYF
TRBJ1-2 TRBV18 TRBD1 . TGTGCCAGCTCATCTAGCTCCGGGACAGGGGGCTTCGATGGCTACACCTTC CASSSSSGTGGFDGYTF
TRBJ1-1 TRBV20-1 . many TGCAGTGCTAGAGATCGGAGGGGGGCGATCAAAACCGAAGCTTTCTTT CSARDRRGAIKTEAFF
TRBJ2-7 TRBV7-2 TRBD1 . TGTGCCAGCAGCTTTAGACAGGGGGCAGAGCAGTACTTC CASSFRQGAEQYF
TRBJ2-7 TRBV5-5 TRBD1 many TGTGCCAGCAGCCGGGACAGCTACGAGCAGTACTTC CASSRDSYEQYF
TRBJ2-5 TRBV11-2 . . TGTACCAGCAGCCCACCAGACAGCCAAGAGACCCAGTACTTC CTSSPPDSQETQYF
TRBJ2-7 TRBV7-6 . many TGTGCCAGCAGCTCTCGTGGGCTAGCAGTGAACGAGCAGTACTTC CASSSRGLAVNEQYF
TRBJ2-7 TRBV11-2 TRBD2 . TGTGCCAGCAGCAAGAACCGGGACTATCCCTACGAGCAGTACTTC CASSKNRDYPYEQYF
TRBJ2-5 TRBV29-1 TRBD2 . TGCAGCGTCTTCAGCGGGAGGGCCGAGGAGACCCAGTACTTC CSVFSGRAEETQYF
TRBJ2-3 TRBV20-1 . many TGCAGTGCTAGTCCCGCGGGTTTGGGCACAGATACGCAGTATTTT CSASPAGLGTDTQYF
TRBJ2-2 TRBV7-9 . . TGTGCCAGCAGCTTAGCTAGGGGGACGCCAGGCGGGGAGCTGTTTTTT CASSLARGTPGGELFF
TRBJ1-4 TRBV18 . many TGTGCCAGCTCTCGAAACCGCGGGGAAAAACTGTTTTTT CASSRNRGEKLFF
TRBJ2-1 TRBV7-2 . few TGTGCCAGCAGCCCCGGGACTCCCAATGAGCAGTTCTTC CASSPGTPNEQFF
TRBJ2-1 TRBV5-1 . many TGCGCCAGCAGCTTGTTTGGTGATGAGCAGTTCTTC CASSLFGDEQFF
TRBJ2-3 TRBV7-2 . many TGTGCCAGCAGCCCTCCGGATCGTACGCAGTATTTT CASSPPDRTQYF
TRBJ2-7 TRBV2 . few TGTGCCAGCAGTGAACAGGGCAGGGTGAGCGAGCAGTACTTC CASSEQGRVSEQYF
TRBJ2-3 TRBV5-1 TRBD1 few TGCGCCAGCAGCTTGGGACAGGGGGTAGGCACGCAGTATTTT CASSLGQGVGTQYF
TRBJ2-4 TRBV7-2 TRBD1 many TGTGCCAGCAACGTCGACAGGGCCTCAAACATTCAGTACTTC CASNVDRASNIQYF
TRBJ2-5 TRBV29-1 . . TGCAGCGTTTATGGAGGGGCAGGAGAGACCCAGTACTTC CSVYGGAGETQYF
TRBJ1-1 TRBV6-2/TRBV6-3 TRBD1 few TGTGCCAGCAGTTACCTGACAGGGGCTGAAGCTTTCTTT CASSYLTGAEAFF
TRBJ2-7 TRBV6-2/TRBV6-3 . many TGTGCCAGCAGACGATGGCCCTTAGCCGGGGGTGCCTACGAGCAGTACTTC CASRRWPLAGGAYEQYF
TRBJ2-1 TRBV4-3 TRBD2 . TGCGCCAGCAGCCAAGTTGCCAGCGGGGCTAGCTCCTACAATGAGCAGTTCTTC CASSQVASGASSYNEQFF
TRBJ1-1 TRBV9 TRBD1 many TGTGCCAGCAGCGTAGCTGGACAGGCTTTGAACACTGAAGCTTTCTTT CASSVAGQALNTEAFF
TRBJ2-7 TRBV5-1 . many TGCGCCAGCAGCTGGGGGACCCTCCCCACAGAGCAGTACTTC CASSWGTLPTEQYF
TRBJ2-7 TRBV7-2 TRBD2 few TGTGCCAGCAGCTTAGCGGGAGGGAGCTCCTACGAGCAGTACTTC CASSLAGGSSYEQYF
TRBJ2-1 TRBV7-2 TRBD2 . TGTGCCAGCAGCTTAGTCTCGGGGGGCAATGAGCAGTTCTTC CASSLVSGGNEQFF
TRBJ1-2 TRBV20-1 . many TGCAGTCAGAGTCCAGGGGATCTGGGCGGCTACACCTTC CSQSPGDLGGYTF
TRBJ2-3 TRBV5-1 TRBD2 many TGCGCCAGCAGGGACCCGGGACTAGCGGGACTCACAGATACGCAGTATTTT CASRDPGLAGLTDTQYF
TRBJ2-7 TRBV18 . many TGTGCCAGCTCCGAGTCAGGGGAGCAGTACTTC CASSESGEQYF
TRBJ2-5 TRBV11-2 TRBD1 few TGTGCCAGCAGCTTCCGGGACAGGGCAAAAGAGACCCAGTACTTC CASSFRDRAKETQYF
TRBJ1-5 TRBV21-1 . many TGTGCCAGCAGCAGGCACCGGGAGGGGTCCCCCTTCCAGCCCCAGCATTTT CASSRHREGSPFQPQHF
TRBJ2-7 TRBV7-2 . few TGTGCCAGCAGCCCCCCGGCCGCAAGATTTTCCTACGAGCAGTACTTC CASSPPAARFSYEQYF
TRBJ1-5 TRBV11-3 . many TGTGCCAGCAACTTCGAGCAGGGTAGTTTTGGGAGCAATCAGCCCCAGCATTTT CASNFEQGSFGSNQPQHF
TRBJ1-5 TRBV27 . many TGTGCCAGCAGTTTATATGGGGTCAGTAATCAGCCCCAGCATTTT CASSLYGVSNQPQHF
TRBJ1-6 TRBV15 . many TGTGCCACCAGCAGAGTGGGATCACCCCTCCACTTT CATSRVGSPLHF
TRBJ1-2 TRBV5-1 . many TGCGCCAGCAGCTTGGACAGCTCTAACTATGGCTACACCTTC CASSLDSSNYGYTF
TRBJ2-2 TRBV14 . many TGTGCCAGCAGGCGACGGCTCACCGGGGAGCTGTTTTTT CASRRRLTGELFF
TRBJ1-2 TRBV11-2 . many TGTGCCAGCAGCTTAGGTCAGGAATATGGCTACACCTTC CASSLGQEYGYTF
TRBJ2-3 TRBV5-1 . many TGCGCCAGCAGCTTGGCCGGTCCCCCAGCGGATACGCAGTATTTT CASSLAGPPADTQYF
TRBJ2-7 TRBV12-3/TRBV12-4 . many TGTGCCAGCAGTTCCCTCCGGGGGGAGCAGTACTTC CASSSLRGEQYF
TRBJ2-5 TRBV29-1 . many TGCAGCGTTGAAGCGGCCCACCGTCCGGAGACCCAGTACTTC CSVEAAHRPETQYF